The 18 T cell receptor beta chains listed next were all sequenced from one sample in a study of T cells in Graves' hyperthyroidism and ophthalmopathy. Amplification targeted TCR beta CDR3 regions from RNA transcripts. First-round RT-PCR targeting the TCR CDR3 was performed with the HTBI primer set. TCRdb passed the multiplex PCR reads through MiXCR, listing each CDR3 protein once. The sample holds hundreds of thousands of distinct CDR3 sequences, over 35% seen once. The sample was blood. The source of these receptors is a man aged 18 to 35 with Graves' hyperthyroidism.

For the CDR3, the DNA is TGCAGCGTGGTGGGACTAGCGGGAGTAGGTGAGCAGTTCTTC. It encodes CSVVGLAGVGEQFF. The chain has TRBV29-1 and TRBJ2-1, with 14 bases fitting TRBD2. Germline CDR1 reads SQVTM; CDR2 reads ANQGSEA. V lost 6 bases and J lost 9; bases outside the gene matches: 7. The CDR3 consists of 14 residues.

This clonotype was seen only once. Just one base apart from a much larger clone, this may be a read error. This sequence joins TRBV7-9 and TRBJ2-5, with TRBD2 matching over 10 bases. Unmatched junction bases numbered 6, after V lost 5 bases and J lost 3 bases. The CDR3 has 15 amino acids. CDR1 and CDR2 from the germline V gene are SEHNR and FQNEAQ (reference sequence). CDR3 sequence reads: CASSHTGTSEETQYF. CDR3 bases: TGTGCCAGCAGCCACACCGGGACTAGCGAAGAGACCCAGTACTTC.

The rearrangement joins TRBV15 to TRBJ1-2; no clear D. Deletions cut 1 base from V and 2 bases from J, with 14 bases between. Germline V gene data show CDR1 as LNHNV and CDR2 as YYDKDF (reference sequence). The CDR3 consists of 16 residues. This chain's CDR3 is CATSRAEGEQNYGYTF. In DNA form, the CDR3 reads TGTGCCACCAGCAGAGCCGAAGGCGAGCAGAACTATGGCTACACCTTC.

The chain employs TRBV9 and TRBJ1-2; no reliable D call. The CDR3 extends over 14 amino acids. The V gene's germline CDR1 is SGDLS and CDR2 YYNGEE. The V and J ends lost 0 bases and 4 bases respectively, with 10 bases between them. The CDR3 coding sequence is TGTGCCAGCAGCGTAGAGGGAAGGGCCTATGGCTACACCTTC. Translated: CASSVEGRAYGYTF.

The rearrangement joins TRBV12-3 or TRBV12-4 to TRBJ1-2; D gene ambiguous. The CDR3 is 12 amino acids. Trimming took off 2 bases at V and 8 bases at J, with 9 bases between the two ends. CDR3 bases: TGTGCCAGCAGTTTATGGGGTGAGGGCTACACCTTC. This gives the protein CASSLWGEGYTF.

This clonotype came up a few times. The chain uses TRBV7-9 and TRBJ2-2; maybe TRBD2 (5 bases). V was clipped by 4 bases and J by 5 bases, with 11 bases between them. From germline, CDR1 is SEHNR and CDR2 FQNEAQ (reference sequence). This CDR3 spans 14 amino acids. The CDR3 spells CASSYPDFTGELFF. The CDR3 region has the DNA TGTGCCAGCAGCTATCCGGACTTTACCGGGGAGCTGTTTTTT.

The CDR3 DNA is TGTGCCAGCAGACTCGTAGGACAGGGGGCTCTCGGCGAGCAGTACTTC. The encoded protein is CASRLVGQGALGEQYF. The V and J genes are TRBV7-2 and TRBJ2-7, with 11 bases identical to TRBD1. CDR1 and CDR2 (germline): SGHTA, FQGNSA. V shed 6 bases, J shed 6 bases, and the junction held 13 bases outside the gene matches. The CDR3 extends over 16 amino acids.

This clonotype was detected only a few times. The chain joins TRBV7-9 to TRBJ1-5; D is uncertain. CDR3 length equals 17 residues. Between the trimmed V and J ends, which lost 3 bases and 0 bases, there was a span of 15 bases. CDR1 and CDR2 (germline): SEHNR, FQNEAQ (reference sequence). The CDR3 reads CASSLEPTGTSNQPQHF. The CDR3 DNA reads TGTGCCAGCAGCTTGGAACCGACGGGTACTAGCAATCAGCCCCAGCATTTT.

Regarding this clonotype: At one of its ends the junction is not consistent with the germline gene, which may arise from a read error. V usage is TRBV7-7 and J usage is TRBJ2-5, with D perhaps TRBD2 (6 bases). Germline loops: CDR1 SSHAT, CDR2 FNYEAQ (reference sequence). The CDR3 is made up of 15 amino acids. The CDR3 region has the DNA TGTGCTAGCAGCTTAGCGGCGGGGATCCAAGAGACCCAGTACTTC. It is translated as CASSLAAGIQETQYF.

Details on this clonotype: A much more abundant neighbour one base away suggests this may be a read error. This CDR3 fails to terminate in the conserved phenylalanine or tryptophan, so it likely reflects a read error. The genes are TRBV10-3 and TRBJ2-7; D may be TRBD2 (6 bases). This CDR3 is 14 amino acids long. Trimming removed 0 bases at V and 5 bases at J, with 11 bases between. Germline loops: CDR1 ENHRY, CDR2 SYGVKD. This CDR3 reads CAISESIGGNEQYL. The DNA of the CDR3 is TGTGCCATCAGTGAGTCGATTGGGGGGAACGAGCAGTACCTC.

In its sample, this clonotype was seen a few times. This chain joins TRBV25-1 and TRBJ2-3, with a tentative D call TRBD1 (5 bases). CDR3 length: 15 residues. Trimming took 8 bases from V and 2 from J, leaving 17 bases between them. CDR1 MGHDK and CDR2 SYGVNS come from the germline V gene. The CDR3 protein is CASQETGRYTDTQYF. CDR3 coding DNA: TGTGCCAGCCAAGAAACAGGACGTTACACAGATACGCAGTATTTT. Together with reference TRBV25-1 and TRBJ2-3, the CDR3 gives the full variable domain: EADIYQTPRYLVIGTGKKITLECSQTMGHDKMYWYQQDPGMELHLIHYSYGVNSTEKGDLSSESTVSRIRTEHFPLTLESARPSHTSQYLCASQETGRYTDTQYFGPGTRLTVL.

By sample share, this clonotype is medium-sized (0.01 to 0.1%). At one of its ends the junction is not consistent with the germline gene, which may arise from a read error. The CDR3 spells CASSLGPLNTEAFF. The CDR3 coding sequence is TGTGCCAGCAGCTTAGGGCCGTTGAACACTGAAGCTTTCTTT. V gene TRBV5-1 combines with J gene TRBJ1-1; D is unresolved. This CDR3 spans 14 amino acids. CDR1 is SGHRS and CDR2 is YFSETQ in the germline V gene. Based on the CDR3 plus reference TRBV5-1 and TRBJ1-1, the full variable domain is KAGVTQTPRYLIKTRGQQVTLSCSPISGHRSVSWYQQTPGQGLQFLFEYFSETQRNKGNFPGRFSGRQFSNSRSEMNVSTLELGDSALYLCASSLGPLNTEAFFGQGTRLTVV.

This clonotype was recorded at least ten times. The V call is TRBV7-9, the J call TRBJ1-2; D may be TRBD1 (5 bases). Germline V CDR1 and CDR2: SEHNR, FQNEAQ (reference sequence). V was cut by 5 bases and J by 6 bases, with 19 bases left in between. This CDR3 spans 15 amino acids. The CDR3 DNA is TGTGCCAGCAGCGCCGAGACTCACAGGAGGGATGGCTACACCTTC. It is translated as CASSAETHRRDGYTF.

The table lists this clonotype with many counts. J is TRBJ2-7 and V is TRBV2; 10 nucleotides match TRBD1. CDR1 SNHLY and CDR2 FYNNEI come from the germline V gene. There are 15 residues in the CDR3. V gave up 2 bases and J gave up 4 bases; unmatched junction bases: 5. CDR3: CASSETRTGGYEQYF. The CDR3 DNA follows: TGTGCCAGCAGTGAAACCCGGACAGGGGGGTACGAGCAGTACTTC.

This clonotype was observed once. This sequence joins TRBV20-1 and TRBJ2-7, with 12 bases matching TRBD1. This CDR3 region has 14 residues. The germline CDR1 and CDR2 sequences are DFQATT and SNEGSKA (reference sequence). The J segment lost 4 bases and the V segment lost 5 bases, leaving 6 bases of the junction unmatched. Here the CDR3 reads CSAVGTGGFYEQYF. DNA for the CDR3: TGCAGTGCTGTCGGGACAGGGGGCTTTTACGAGCAGTACTTC.

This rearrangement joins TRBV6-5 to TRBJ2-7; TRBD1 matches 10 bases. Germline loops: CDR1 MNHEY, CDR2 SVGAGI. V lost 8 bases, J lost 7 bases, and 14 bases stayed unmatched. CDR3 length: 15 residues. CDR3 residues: CASRGGTGALGEQYF. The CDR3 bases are TGTGCCAGCCGAGGGGGGACAGGGGCTTTGGGGGAGCAGTACTTC.

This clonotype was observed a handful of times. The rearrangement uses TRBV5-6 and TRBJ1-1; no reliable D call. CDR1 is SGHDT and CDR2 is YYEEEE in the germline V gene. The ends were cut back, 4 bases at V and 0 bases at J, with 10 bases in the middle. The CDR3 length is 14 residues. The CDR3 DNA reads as TGTGCCAGCAGCGTACGTATAATGAACACTGAAGCTTTCTTT. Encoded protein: CASSVRIMNTEAFF. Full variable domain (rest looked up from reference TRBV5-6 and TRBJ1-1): DAGVTQSPTHLIKTRGQQVTLRCSPKSGHDTVSWYQQALGQGPQFIFQYYEEEERQRGNFPDRFSGHQFPNYSSELNVNALLLGDSALYLCASSVRIMNTEAFFGQGTRLTVV.

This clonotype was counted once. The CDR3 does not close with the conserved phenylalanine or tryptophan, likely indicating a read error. The CDR3 sequence is CAISEGAGELFL. The CDR3 DNA is TGTGCCATCAGCGAGGGGGCCGGGGAGCTGTTTTTA. The V gene is TRBV10-3, the J gene TRBJ2-2; tentative D call: TRBD1 (6 bases). The ends were cut back, 6 bases at V and 6 bases at J, with 8 bases in the middle. The length of the CDR3 is 12 residues. Germline loops: CDR1 ENHRY, CDR2 SYGVKD.